A selection of T cell receptor beta chains follows, all from one sample in a study of blood T cell repertoires in COVID-19. Assay used: immunoSEQ multiplex PCR; TCRdb lists only in-frame clones, some missing. The data show about 260,000 clones, 65% to 85% seen once. The sequenced material came from peripheral blood. The receptors were gathered from a woman aged 40 to 49 who had recovered from COVID-19. The CDR3 runs from the conserved cysteine through the conserved F or W. The order of the fields is D gene, J gene, V gene, clone size, CDR3 protein, CDR3 DNA. The D gene is left open where the match is weak. The size field is filled for only some rows; it gives once, few, many or a size class.

d_gene: .
j_gene: TRBJ2-7
v_gene: TRBV5-6
abundance: .
CDR3aa: CASSRRSSEQYF
CDR3nt: TGTGCCAGCAGCCGTAGATCCTCGGAGCAGTACTTC

d_gene: TRBD1
j_gene: TRBJ2-3
v_gene: TRBV5-1
abundance: .
CDR3aa: CASRTGAGTDTQYF
CDR3nt: TGCGCCAGCAGGACAGGGGCCGGCACAGATACGCAGTATTTT

d_gene: .
j_gene: TRBJ2-7
v_gene: TRBV2
abundance: .
CDR3aa: CASNEGGNAYEQYF
CDR3nt: TGTGCCAGCAACGAAGGCGGCAACGCCTACGAGCAGTACTTC

d_gene: TRBD1
j_gene: TRBJ1-2
v_gene: TRBV18
abundance: .
CDR3aa: CASSPWGQGDYGYTF
CDR3nt: TGTGCCAGCTCACCGTGGGGACAGGGCGACTATGGCTACACCTTC

d_gene: .
j_gene: TRBJ1-1
v_gene: TRBV14
abundance: .
CDR3aa: CASSQESQSTEAFF
CDR3nt: TGTGCCAGCAGCCAAGAAAGCCAATCCACTGAAGCTTTCTTT

d_gene: .
j_gene: TRBJ1-2
v_gene: TRBV7-9
abundance: .
CDR3aa: CASSLDQYGYTF
CDR3nt: TGTGCCAGCAGCTTAGATCAGTATGGCTACACCTTC

d_gene: .
j_gene: TRBJ1-2
v_gene: TRBV29-1
abundance: .
CDR3aa: CSVDSSQNGGNYGYTF
CDR3nt: TGCAGCGTTGATTCGAGCCAGAACGGCGGGAACTATGGCTACACCTTC

d_gene: TRBD1
j_gene: TRBJ1-2
v_gene: TRBV6-5
abundance: few
CDR3aa: CASSLSTGGGYGYTF
CDR3nt: TGTGCCAGCAGTTTATCAACAGGGGGCGGGTATGGCTACACCTTC

d_gene: TRBD2
j_gene: TRBJ2-1
v_gene: TRBV27
abundance: .
CDR3aa: CASRLAGGTYNEQFF
CDR3nt: TGTGCCAGCAGATTAGCGGGGGGGACCTACAATGAGCAGTTCTTC

d_gene: TRBD1
j_gene: TRBJ2-3
v_gene: TRBV28
abundance: .
CDR3aa: CASSLGQGMGNF
CDR3nt: TGTGCCAGCAGTTTAGGACAGGGGATGGGGAATTTT

d_gene: .
j_gene: TRBJ2-1
v_gene: TRBV11-3
abundance: .
CDR3aa: CASSLGGVATDRGYNEQFF
CDR3nt: TGTGCCAGCAGCTTAGGGGGGGTAGCGACAGACCGAGGCTACAATGAGCAGTTCTTC

d_gene: .
j_gene: TRBJ2-3
v_gene: TRBV5-1
abundance: once
CDR3aa: CASTWRAGPGDTQYF
CDR3nt: TGCGCCAGCACCTGGAGGGCGGGCCCGGGAGATACGCAGTATTTT

d_gene: .
j_gene: TRBJ1-4
v_gene: TRBV4-2
abundance: .
CDR3aa: CASSQGAEGREKLFF
CDR3nt: TGTGCCAGCAGCCAAGGGGCGGAGGGTCGGGAAAAACTGTTTTTT

d_gene: TRBD1
j_gene: TRBJ2-3
v_gene: TRBV29-1
abundance: .
CDR3aa: CSVGGTEIYTDTQYF
CDR3nt: TGCAGCGTTGGTGGGACAGAGATATACACAGATACGCAGTATTTT

d_gene: TRBD1
j_gene: TRBJ2-3
v_gene: TRBV28
abundance: once
CDR3aa: CASSAPGGFNLITDTQYF
CDR3nt: TGTGCCAGCAGTGCCCCAGGGGGCTTCAACCTAATCACAGATACGCAGTATTTT

d_gene: .
j_gene: TRBJ2-2
v_gene: TRBV7-7
abundance: few
CDR3aa: CASSLWPGVTGELFF
CDR3nt: TGTGCCAGCAGCTTATGGCCAGGGGTAACCGGGGAGCTGTTTTTT

d_gene: TRBD1
j_gene: TRBJ2-5
v_gene: TRBV5-1
abundance: .
CDR3aa: CASRQTGAWETQYF
CDR3nt: TGCGCCAGCAGACAGACAGGGGCATGGGAGACCCAGTACTTC

d_gene: TRBD2
j_gene: TRBJ2-1
v_gene: TRBV24-1
abundance: .
CDR3aa: CATSDTRGAYNEQFF
CDR3nt: TGTGCCACCAGTGATACCCGGGGGGCCTACAATGAGCAGTTCTTC

d_gene: .
j_gene: TRBJ2-7
v_gene: TRBV2
abundance: .
CDR3aa: CASSEGAATSYEQYF
CDR3nt: TGTGCCAGCAGTGAAGGGGCAGCAACAAGCTACGAGCAGTACTTC

d_gene: TRBD1
j_gene: TRBJ2-2
v_gene: TRBV30
abundance: once
CDR3aa: CAWSAGQGNTGELFF
CDR3nt: TGTGCCTGGAGTGCGGGACAGGGAAACACCGGGGAGCTGTTTTTT

d_gene: TRBD1
j_gene: TRBJ1-2
v_gene: TRBV30
abundance: .
CDR3aa: CAWSEYRGRYTF
CDR3nt: TGTGCCTGGAGTGAATACAGGGGACGCTACACCTTC

d_gene: TRBD2
j_gene: TRBJ2-3
v_gene: TRBV13
abundance: .
CDR3aa: CASSWTLAGGPYTQYF
CDR3nt: TGTGCCAGCAGCTGGACCCTAGCGGGGGGGCCTTATACGCAGTATTTT

d_gene: .
j_gene: TRBJ2-5
v_gene: TRBV5-1
abundance: once
CDR3aa: CASSLSPGHQETQYF
CDR3nt: TGCGCCAGCAGCTTGTCCCCGGGACATCAAGAGACCCAGTACTTC

d_gene: .
j_gene: TRBJ2-5
v_gene: TRBV2
abundance: .
CDR3aa: CASSDRDKETQYF
CDR3nt: TGTGCCAGCAGTGACAGGGACAAAGAGACCCAGTACTTC

d_gene: .
j_gene: TRBJ1-2
v_gene: TRBV7-2
abundance: .
CDR3aa: CASSLGREGYTF
CDR3nt: TGTGCCAGCAGCTTGGGGAGAGAGGGCTACACCTTC

d_gene: TRBD1
j_gene: TRBJ2-1
v_gene: TRBV11-3
abundance: few
CDR3aa: CASSADRGRMFF
CDR3nt: TGTGCCAGCAGCGCCGACAGGGGGAGGATGTTCTTC

d_gene: .
j_gene: TRBJ1-2
v_gene: TRBV9
abundance: .
CDR3aa: CASSPAPLRGYGYTF
CDR3nt: TGTGCCAGCAGCCCCGCCCCCCTCAGGGGCTATGGCTACACCTTC

d_gene: TRBD1
j_gene: TRBJ1-1
v_gene: TRBV5-1
abundance: few
CDR3aa: CASSLLTGEIEAFF
CDR3nt: TGCGCCAGCAGCTTATTGACAGGGGAGATTGAAGCTTTCTTT

d_gene: TRBD1
j_gene: TRBJ2-7
v_gene: TRBV28
abundance: .
CDR3aa: CASSLGTGVFEQYF
CDR3nt: TGTGCCAGCAGTTTGGGGACAGGGGTTTTCGAGCAGTACTTC

d_gene: .
j_gene: TRBJ1-3
v_gene: TRBV6-1
abundance: .
CDR3aa: CASSETGRGNTIYF
CDR3nt: TGTGCCAGCAGTGAAACAGGGCGAGGAAACACCATATATTTT

d_gene: TRBD2
j_gene: TRBJ2-3
v_gene: TRBV2
abundance: .
CDR3aa: CASGAAGSTDTQYF
CDR3nt: TGTGCATCCGGGGCAGCGGGGAGCACAGATACGCAGTATTTT

d_gene: TRBD1
j_gene: TRBJ1-6
v_gene: TRBV9
abundance: once
CDR3aa: CASSVDRDSPLHF
CDR3nt: TGTGCCAGCAGCGTCGACAGGGATTCACCCCTCCACTTT

d_gene: TRBD1
j_gene: TRBJ2-7
v_gene: TRBV6-5
abundance: .
CDR3aa: CASSKGQGITYEQYF
CDR3nt: TGTGCCAGCAGTAAGGGACAGGGGATTACCTACGAGCAGTACTTC

d_gene: .
j_gene: TRBJ2-4
v_gene: TRBV9
abundance: .
CDR3aa: CASSPYGGADLAKNIQYF
CDR3nt: TGTGCCAGCAGCCCATATGGAGGGGCTGACTTGGCCAAAAACATTCAGTACTTC

d_gene: TRBD2
j_gene: TRBJ2-2
v_gene: TRBV6-6
abundance: .
CDR3aa: CASSYGLVNTGELFF
CDR3nt: TGTGCCAGCAGCTATGGACTAGTTAACACCGGGGAGCTGTTTTTT

d_gene: .
j_gene: TRBJ1-3
v_gene: TRBV5-1
abundance: .
CDR3aa: CASSLNRDTIYF
CDR3nt: TGCGCCAGCAGCTTGAATCGTGACACCATATATTTT

d_gene: TRBD2
j_gene: TRBJ2-3
v_gene: TRBV6-5
abundance: .
CDR3aa: CASSYLLAGNLDTQYF
CDR3nt: TGTGCCAGCAGTTACTTACTAGCGGGGAATCTAGATACGCAGTATTTT

d_gene: TRBD1
j_gene: TRBJ2-7
v_gene: TRBV6-1
abundance: .
CDR3aa: CASSEAPGTGSYEQYF
CDR3nt: TGTGCCAGCAGTGAGGCCCCCGGGACAGGGTCCTACGAGCAGTACTTC

d_gene: TRBD1
j_gene: TRBJ2-2
v_gene: TRBV5-4
abundance: .
CDR3aa: CASSLGRGQGVTGELFF
CDR3nt: TGTGCCAGCAGCTTGGGGAGGGGACAGGGGGTCACCGGGGAGCTGTTTTTT

d_gene: .
j_gene: TRBJ2-7
v_gene: TRBV2
abundance: .
CDR3aa: CASSVERESEQYF
CDR3nt: TGTGCCAGCAGTGTAGAAAGGGAGAGCGAGCAGTACTTC

d_gene: TRBD1
j_gene: TRBJ2-3
v_gene: TRBV5-1
abundance: .
CDR3aa: CASSPSGTGPWDTQYF
CDR3nt: TGCGCCAGCAGCCCAAGTGGGACAGGTCCCTGGGATACGCAGTATTTT

d_gene: TRBD1
j_gene: TRBJ1-4
v_gene: TRBV7-6
abundance: .
CDR3aa: CASSVGVGQGMEKLFF
CDR3nt: TGTGCCAGCAGCGTTGGTGTAGGACAGGGTATGGAAAAACTGTTTTTT

d_gene: .
j_gene: TRBJ1-1
v_gene: TRBV30
abundance: .
CDR3aa: CAWSVRFWGSEAFF
CDR3nt: TGTGCCTGGAGTGTAAGATTTTGGGGCTCTGAAGCTTTCTTT

d_gene: .
j_gene: TRBJ1-4
v_gene: TRBV30
abundance: .
CDR3aa: CAWRDRQARREKLFF
CDR3nt: TGTGCCTGGAGAGATAGACAGGCCCGGCGTGAAAAACTGTTTTTT

d_gene: TRBD2
j_gene: TRBJ2-7
v_gene: TRBV30
abundance: .
CDR3aa: CAWNRRGATYEQYF
CDR3nt: TGTGCCTGGAATAGGCGGGGGGCTACCTACGAGCAGTACTTC

d_gene: TRBD1
j_gene: TRBJ1-4
v_gene: TRBV6-5
abundance: .
CDR3aa: CASRGQNSEKLFF
CDR3nt: TGTGCCAGCAGGGGACAGAATTCTGAAAAACTGTTTTTT

d_gene: .
j_gene: TRBJ1-2
v_gene: TRBV3-1/TRBV3-2
abundance: .
CDR3aa: CASSQTRGGSANYGYTF
CDR3nt: TGTGCCAGCAGCCAAACAAGAGGGGGTTCTGCTAACTATGGCTACACCTTC

d_gene: .
j_gene: TRBJ1-1
v_gene: TRBV7-9
abundance: once
CDR3aa: CASSLVYEAFF
CDR3nt: TGTGCCAGCAGCTTAGTCTATGAAGCTTTCTTT

d_gene: .
j_gene: TRBJ1-1
v_gene: TRBV5-5
abundance: .
CDR3aa: CASSLLVSGHNTEAFF
CDR3nt: TGTGCCAGCAGCCTGTTGGTCTCGGGACATAACACTGAAGCTTTCTTT